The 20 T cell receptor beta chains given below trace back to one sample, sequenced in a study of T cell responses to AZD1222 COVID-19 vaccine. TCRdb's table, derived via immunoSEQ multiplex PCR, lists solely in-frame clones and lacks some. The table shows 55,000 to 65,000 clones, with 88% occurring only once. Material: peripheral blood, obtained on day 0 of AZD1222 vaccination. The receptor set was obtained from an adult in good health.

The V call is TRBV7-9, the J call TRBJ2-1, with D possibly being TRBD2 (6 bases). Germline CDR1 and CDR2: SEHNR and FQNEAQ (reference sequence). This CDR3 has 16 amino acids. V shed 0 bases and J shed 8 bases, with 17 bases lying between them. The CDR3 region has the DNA TGTGCCAGCAGCTTAGCGCTCTTAGCGGTCCGGGATGAGCAGTTCTTC. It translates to CASSLALLAVRDEQFF.

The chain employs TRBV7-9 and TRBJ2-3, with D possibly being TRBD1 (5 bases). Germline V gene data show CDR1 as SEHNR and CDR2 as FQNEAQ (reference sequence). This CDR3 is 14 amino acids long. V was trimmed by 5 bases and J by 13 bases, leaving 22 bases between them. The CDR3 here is CASSNAPSTARKYF. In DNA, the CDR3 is TGTGCCAGCAGCAATGCCCCTTCGACAGCGAGGAAGTATTTT.

The CDR3 loop reads CASSPPGGEGGEQFF. Written as DNA, the CDR3 is TGTGCCAGCAGCCCTCCGGGAGGAGAAGGGGGAGAGCAGTTCTTC. The V gene is TRBV7-9, the J gene TRBJ2-1; D is perhaps TRBD2 (7 bases). Deletions cut 5 bases from V and 10 bases from J, with 21 bases between. Germline V lookup: CDR1 SEHNR, CDR2 FQNEAQ (reference sequence). There are 15 residues in the CDR3.

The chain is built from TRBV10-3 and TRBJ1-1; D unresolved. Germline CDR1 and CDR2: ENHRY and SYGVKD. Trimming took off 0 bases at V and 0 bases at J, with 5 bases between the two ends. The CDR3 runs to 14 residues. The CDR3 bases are TGTGCCATCAGTGAGTCGCTGTTGAACACTGAAGCTTTCTTT. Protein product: CAISESLLNTEAFF.

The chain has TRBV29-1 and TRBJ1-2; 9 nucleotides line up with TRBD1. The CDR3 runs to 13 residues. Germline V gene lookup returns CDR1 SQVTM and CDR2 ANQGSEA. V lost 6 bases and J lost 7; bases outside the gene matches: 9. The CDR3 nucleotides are TGCAGCGTATCGGGACAGGGCGGACGTGGCTACACCTTC. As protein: CSVSGQGGRGYTF. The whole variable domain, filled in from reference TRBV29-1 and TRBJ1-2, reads SAVISQKPSRDICQRGTSLTIQCQVDSQVTMMFWYRQQPGQSLTLIATANQGSEATYESGFVIDKFPISRPNLTFSTLTVSNMSPEDSSIYLCSVSGQGGRGYTFGSGTRLTVV.

CDR3 nucleotides: TGTGCCAGCAGCCCGGGGACGACCGGGGAGCTGTTTTTT. It translates to CASSPGTTGELFF. The V and J genes are TRBV5-4 and TRBJ2-2; D tentatively reads TRBD1 or TRBD2 (5 bases each). Deletions cut 4 bases from V and 5 bases from J, with 9 bases between. This CDR3 is built from 13 residues. CDR1 and CDR2 from the germline V gene are SGHNT and YYREEE (reference sequence).

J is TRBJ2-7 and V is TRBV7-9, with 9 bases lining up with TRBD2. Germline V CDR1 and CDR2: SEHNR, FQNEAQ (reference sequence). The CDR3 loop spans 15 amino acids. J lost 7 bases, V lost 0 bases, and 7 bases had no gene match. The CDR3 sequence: CASSLASSGMREQYF. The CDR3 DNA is TGTGCCAGCAGCTTAGCCTCTAGCGGGATGCGGGAGCAGTACTTC.

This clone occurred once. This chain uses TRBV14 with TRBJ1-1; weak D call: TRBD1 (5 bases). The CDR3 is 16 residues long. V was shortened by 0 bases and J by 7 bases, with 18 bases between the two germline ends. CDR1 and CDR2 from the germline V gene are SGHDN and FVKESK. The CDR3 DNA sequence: TGTGCCAGCAGCCAAGAGAGTGGGGACGTATACAATGAAGCTTTCTTT. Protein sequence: CASSQESGDVYNEAFF. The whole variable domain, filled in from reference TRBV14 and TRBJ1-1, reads EAGVTQFPSHSVIEKGQTVTLRCDPISGHDNLYWYRRVMGKEIKFLLHFVKESKQDESGMPNNRFLAERTGGTYSTLKVQPAELEDSGVYFCASSQESGDVYNEAFFGQGTRLTVV.

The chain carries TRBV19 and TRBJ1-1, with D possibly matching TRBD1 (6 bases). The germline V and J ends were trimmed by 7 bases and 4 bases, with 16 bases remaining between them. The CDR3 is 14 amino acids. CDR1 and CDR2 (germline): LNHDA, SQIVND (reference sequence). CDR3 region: CASNERGRVTEAFF. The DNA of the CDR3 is TGTGCCAGTAATGAGCGGGGGCGCGTCACTGAAGCTTTCTTT. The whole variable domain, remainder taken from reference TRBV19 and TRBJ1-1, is DGGITQSPKYLFRKEGQNVTLSCEQNLNHDAMYWYRQDPGQGLRLIYYSQIVNDFQKGDIAEGYSVSREKKESFPLTVTSAQKNPTAFYLCASNERGRVTEAFFGQGTRLTVV.

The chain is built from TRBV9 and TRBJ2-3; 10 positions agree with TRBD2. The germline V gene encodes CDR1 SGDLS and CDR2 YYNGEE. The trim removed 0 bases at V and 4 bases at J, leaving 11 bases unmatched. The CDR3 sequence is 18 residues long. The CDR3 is CASSVEGLAYTRADTQYF. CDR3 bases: TGTGCCAGCAGCGTAGAGGGACTAGCGTACACGAGGGCAGATACGCAGTATTTT.

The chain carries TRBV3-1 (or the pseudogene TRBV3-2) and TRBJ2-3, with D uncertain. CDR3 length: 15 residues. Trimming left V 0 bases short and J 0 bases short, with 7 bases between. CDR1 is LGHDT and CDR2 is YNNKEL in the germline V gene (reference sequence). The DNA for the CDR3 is TGTGCCAGCAGCCAAGATCGGGTGAGCACAGATACGCAGTATTTT. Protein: CASSQDRVSTDTQYF.

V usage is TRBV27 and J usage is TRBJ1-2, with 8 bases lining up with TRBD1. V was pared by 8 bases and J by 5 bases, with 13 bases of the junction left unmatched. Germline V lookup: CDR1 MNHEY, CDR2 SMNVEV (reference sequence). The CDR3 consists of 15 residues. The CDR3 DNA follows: TGTGCCAGCGGAGAGACAGGGGTGAGGAGGTATGGCTACACCTTC. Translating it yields CASGETGVRRYGYTF.

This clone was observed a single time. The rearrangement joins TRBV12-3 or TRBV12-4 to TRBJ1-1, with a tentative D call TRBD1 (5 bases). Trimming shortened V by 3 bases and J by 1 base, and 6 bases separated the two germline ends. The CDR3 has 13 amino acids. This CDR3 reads CASSLGPNTEAFF. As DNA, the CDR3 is TGTGCCAGCAGTTTGGGACCGAACACTGAAGCTTTCTTT.

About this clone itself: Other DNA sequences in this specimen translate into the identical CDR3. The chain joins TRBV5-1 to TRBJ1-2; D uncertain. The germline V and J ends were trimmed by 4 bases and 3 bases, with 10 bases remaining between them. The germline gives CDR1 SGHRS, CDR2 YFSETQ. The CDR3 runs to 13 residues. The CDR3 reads CASSLDGDYGYTF. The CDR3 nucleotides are TGCGCCAGCAGCCTTGACGGAGACTATGGCTACACCTTC.

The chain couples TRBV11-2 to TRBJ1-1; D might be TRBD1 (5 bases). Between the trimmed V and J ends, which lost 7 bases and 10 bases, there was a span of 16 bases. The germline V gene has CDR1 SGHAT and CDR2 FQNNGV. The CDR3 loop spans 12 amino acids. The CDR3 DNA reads TGTGCCAGCACCCCAAGAGGGGAGGGAGCTTTCTTT. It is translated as CASTPRGEGAFF.

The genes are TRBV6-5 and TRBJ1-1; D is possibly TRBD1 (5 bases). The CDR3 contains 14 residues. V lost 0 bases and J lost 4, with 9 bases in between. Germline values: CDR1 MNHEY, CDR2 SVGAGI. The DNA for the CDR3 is TGTGCCAGCAGTTACTCACAGGTCTCCACTGAAGCTTTCTTT. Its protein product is CASSYSQVSTEAFF.

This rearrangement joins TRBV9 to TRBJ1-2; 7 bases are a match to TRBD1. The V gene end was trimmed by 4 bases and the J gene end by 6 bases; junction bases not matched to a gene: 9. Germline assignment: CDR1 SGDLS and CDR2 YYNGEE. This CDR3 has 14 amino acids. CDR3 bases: TGTGCCAGCAGCATCCAAGGGGGCAGGGATGGCTACACCTTC. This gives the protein CASSIQGGRDGYTF.

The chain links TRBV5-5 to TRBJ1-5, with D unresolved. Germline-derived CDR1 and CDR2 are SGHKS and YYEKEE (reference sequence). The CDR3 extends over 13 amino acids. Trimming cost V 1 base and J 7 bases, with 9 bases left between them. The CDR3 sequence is CASSLLSGQPQHF. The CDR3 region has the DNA TGTGCCAGCAGCTTGCTTTCGGGGCAGCCCCAGCATTTT.

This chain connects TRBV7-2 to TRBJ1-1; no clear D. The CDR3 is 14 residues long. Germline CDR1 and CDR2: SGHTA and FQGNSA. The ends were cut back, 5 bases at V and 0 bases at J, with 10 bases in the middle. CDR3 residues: CASSPRPMNTEAFF. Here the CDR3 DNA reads TGTGCCAGCAGCCCCCGCCCGATGAACACTGAAGCTTTCTTT.

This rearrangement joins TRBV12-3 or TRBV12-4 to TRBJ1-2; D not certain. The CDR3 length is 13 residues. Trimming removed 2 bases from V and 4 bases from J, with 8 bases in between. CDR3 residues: CASSLLESYGYTF. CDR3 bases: TGTGCCAGCAGTTTATTGGAGAGCTATGGCTACACCTTC.